The 20 T cell receptor beta chains given below trace back to one sample, sequenced in a study of Ad26.COV2.S vaccination and SARS-CoV-2 variants. TCRdb's copy holds only in-frame clones and misses some; the assay was immunoSEQ multiplex PCR. The repertoire holds more than 85,000 clones, with around three quarters as singletons. The specimen was peripheral blood, collected after recovery from COVID-19. The receptors shown here come from a human donor who had recovered from COVID-19.

The J gene is TRBJ2-1, the V gene TRBV28; unclear D gene. The length of the CDR3 is 12 residues. Deletions cut 5 bases from V and 9 bases from J, with 11 bases between. Germline V gene data show CDR1 as MDHEN and CDR2 as SYDVKM. The CDR3, as DNA: TGTGCCAGCAGTGCTCTTTTATCTGAGCAGTTCTTC. Residues: CASSALLSEQFF.

This chain connects TRBV27 to TRBJ1-1; D unresolved. The germline V gene encodes CDR1 MNHEY and CDR2 SMNVEV (reference sequence). The CDR3 totals 14 residues. Trimming took off 8 bases at V and 0 bases at J, with 13 bases between the two ends. The CDR3 DNA sequence: TGTGCCAGCCGACCACAGAGCGTGAACACTGAAGCTTTCTTT. Translated, it gives CASRPQSVNTEAFF.

CDR3 region: CASSRTGDEQFF. DNA of the CDR3: TGCGCCAGCAGCCGGACAGGGGATGAGCAGTTCTTC. This chain links TRBV4-1 with TRBJ2-1; 9 bases fit TRBD1. Germline V gene data show CDR1 as MGHRA and CDR2 as YSYEKL. Trimming at V came to 4 bases and at J to 8 bases, leaving 0 bases not matched to a gene. The CDR3 contains 12 residues.

The rearrangement joins TRBV3-1 (or the pseudogene TRBV3-2) to TRBJ2-7; TRBD1 aligns across 10 bases. CDR1 is LGHDT, CDR2 YNNKEL, per germline (reference sequence). This CDR3 region has 17 residues. The V segment lost 0 bases and the J segment 2 bases; nucleotides outside the gene matches: 7. The DNA for the CDR3 is TGTGCCAGCAGCCAAGAGTCGGACAGGGGGATCGCCTACGAGCAGTACTTC. Translation: CASSQESDRGIAYEQYF.

Points on this clone: This sample also contains other DNA sequences that code for the same CDR3. V gene TRBV7-2 combines with J gene TRBJ1-4, with D perhaps matching TRBD1 (5 bases). CDR1 and CDR2 from the germline V gene are SGHTA and FQGNSA. V lost 4 bases to trimming and J lost 0 bases, with 9 bases between them. The CDR3 is made up of 15 amino acids. DNA for the CDR3: TGTGCCAGCAGCTCCCAGGGTGCAACTAATGAAAAACTGTTTTTT. Translating gives CASSSQGATNEKLFF.

This clone was detected once. J is TRBJ2-2 and V is TRBV3-1 (or the pseudogene TRBV3-2), with D unclear. The CDR3 sequence is 11 residues long. Deletions cut 7 bases from V and 5 bases from J, with 5 bases between. The germline CDR1 and CDR2 sequences are LGHDT and YNNKEL (reference sequence). CDR3 coding DNA: TGTGCCAGCATGGGGACCGGGGAGCTGTTTTTT. It specifies CASMGTGELFF.

V usage is TRBV4-3 and J usage is TRBJ2-2; possible D gene TRBD1, 6 bases. Per the germline V gene, CDR1 is LGHNA and CDR2 is YSLEER. Deletions cut 1 base from V and 0 bases from J, with 12 bases between. The length of the CDR3 is 17 residues. The CDR3 sequence is CASSQAARGANTGELFF. DNA of the CDR3: TGCGCCAGCAGCCAAGCCGCCAGGGGCGCGAACACCGGGGAGCTGTTTTTT.

V and J are TRBV6-1 and TRBJ1-1; D is uncertain. The CDR3 spans 17 residues. The V gene lost 4 bases and the J gene lost 1 base, with 19 bases spanning the gap. Germline lookup yields CDR1 MNHNS and CDR2 SASEGT. The CDR3 DNA follows: TGTGCCAGCAGTGGTCGGGATCCTAGGCAGGAGAACACTGAAGCTTTCTTT. This translates into CASSGRDPRQENTEAFF.

Only one count was recorded for this clone. The chain recombines TRBV4-3 with TRBJ2-2; D may be TRBD2 (7 bases). Trimming removed 2 bases from V and 2 bases from J, with 12 bases in between. The germline V gene encodes CDR1 LGHNA and CDR2 YSLEER. CDR3 length: 16 residues. The CDR3 reads CASSQRTGGNTGELFF. The CDR3 DNA is TGCGCCAGCAGCCAACGGACGGGGGGCAACACCGGGGAGCTGTTTTTT.

This chain links TRBV5-4 with TRBJ2-7; the D gene is possibly TRBD1 (5 bases). The CDR3 totals 12 residues. From germline, CDR1 is SGHNT and CDR2 YYREEE (reference sequence). V lost 1 base to trimming and J lost 4 bases, with 6 bases between them. CDR3 bases: TGTGCCAGCAGCTTGCAGGGATACGAGCAGTACTTC. Translation gives CASSLQGYEQYF.

This clone was seen a handful of times. CDR3 DNA sequence: TGTGCCAGTAAAGGTGGACAGGACTACAATGAGCAGTTCTTC. This codes for CASKGGQDYNEQFF. V usage is TRBV19 and J usage is TRBJ2-1, with 7 bases identical to TRBD1. CDR3 size: 14 residues. V trimming: 7 bases; J trimming: 3 bases; junction bases outside the gene matches: 6. Germline V gene sequence: CDR1 LNHDA, CDR2 SQIVND (reference sequence).

In this sample, this clone turned up once. V and J are TRBV28 and TRBJ2-7; TRBD1 agrees at 9 bases. CDR1 and CDR2 (germline): MDHEN, SYDVKM. With V trimmed by 6 bases and J by 3 bases, 9 bases remained unmatched. This CDR3 spans 15 amino acids. CDR3 amino acids: CASSHQTGGHYEQYF. CDR3 in DNA: TGTGCCAGCAGCCACCAGACAGGGGGTCACTACGAGCAGTACTTC.

The chain uses TRBV10-2 and TRBJ2-3; the match to TRBD2 covers 9 bases. The CDR3 extends over 13 amino acids. In germline, CDR1 is WSHSY, CDR2 SAAADI. Trimming at V came to 7 bases and at J to 4 bases, leaving 3 bases not matched to a gene. CDR3 sequence (DNA): TGCGCCAGCAACGCGGGGGGGCCAGATACGCAGTATTTT. This codes for CASNAGGPDTQYF.

The chain carries TRBV10-2 and TRBJ1-2; D not resolved. With 2 bases removed from V and 7 bases from J, the gap between germline ends came to 17 bases. Germline CDR1 is WSHSY and CDR2 is SAAADI. The CDR3 sequence is 15 residues long. Written as DNA, the CDR3 is TGCGCCAGCAGTGAGATAGACAAGTCCGTCGGTGGCTACACCTTC. It specifies CASSEIDKSVGGYTF.

V usage is TRBV5-1 and J usage is TRBJ1-4; D is perhaps TRBD1 (5 bases). Germline CDR1 and CDR2: SGHRS and YFSETQ. The length of the CDR3 is 13 residues. The V end was cut by 3 bases, the J end by 8 bases, with 11 bases between. CDR3 DNA: TGCGCCAGCAGCTGGGACCTAGAGGAAAAACTGTTTTTT. As protein: CASSWDLEEKLFF.

The chain joins TRBV7-2 to TRBJ2-7; D unclear. This CDR3 has 15 residues. The germline V gene encodes CDR1 SGHTA and CDR2 FQGNSA. V was clipped by 5 bases and J by 2 bases, with 16 bases between them. CDR3 sequence reads: CASSAIYVSTYEQYF. Written as DNA, the CDR3 is TGTGCCAGCAGCGCCATCTATGTCTCTACCTACGAGCAGTACTTC.

This chain joins TRBV29-1 and TRBJ2-5; the D gene is possibly TRBD2 (6 bases). Looked up from germline, CDR1 is SQVTM and CDR2 is ANQGSEA. Trimming cost V 4 bases and J 7 bases, with 16 bases left between them. The CDR3 is made up of 13 amino acids. CDR3 protein: CSVVTAGRGTQYF. The DNA for the CDR3 is TGCAGCGTTGTCACAGCCGGGCGGGGGACCCAGTACTTC.

The chain links TRBV30 to TRBJ2-2; TRBD2 aligns across 7 bases. Germline lookup yields CDR1 GTSNPN and CDR2 SVGIG (reference sequence). This CDR3 is built from 16 residues. With 3 bases clipped from V and 0 bases from J, the junction kept 7 bases outside the gene matches. CDR3 in DNA: TGTGCCTGGAGATTGGGACTACTCGCGAACACCGGGGAGCTGTTTTTT. Translation gives CAWRLGLLANTGELFF.

The chain has TRBV10-1 and TRBJ2-2; TRBD1 agrees at 8 bases. The CDR3 sequence is 15 residues long. V was pared by 5 bases and J by 1 base, with 3 bases of the junction left unmatched. Germline CDR1 reads WNHNN; CDR2 reads SYGVQD (reference sequence). CDR3 nucleotides: TGCGCCAGCAGTATCGGGACAGGGAACACCGGGGAGCTGTTTTTT. Translated: CASSIGTGNTGELFF.

This sequence joins TRBV4-3 and TRBJ2-1; D is unclear. Trimming removed 1 base from V and 5 bases from J, with 12 bases in between. This CDR3 spans 15 amino acids. Germline-derived CDR1 and CDR2 are LGHNA and YSLEER. The CDR3 loop is CASSQAKSPHNEQFF. DNA for the CDR3: TGCGCCAGCAGCCAAGCGAAATCCCCCCACAATGAGCAGTTCTTC.